The 6 T cell receptor beta chains listed next were all sequenced from one sample in a study of T cell repertoires in cytomegalovirus infection. TCRdb independently ran MiXCR on the reads; one entry per CDR3 protein. Of about 830,000 distinct CDR3 sequences in the sample, 32% were seen once. These TCRs' antigens remain unknown. Sequencing used cultured CD8+ T cells from PBMCs, obtained from culture after CMV antigen stimulation. All receptors derive from a human donor in good health (CMV status not recorded). Some clones in this sample may be carry-over from other donors' samples.

V is TRBV12-3 or TRBV12-4 and J is TRBJ1-1; possible D gene TRBD1, 6 bases. V gave up 7 bases and J gave up 5 bases, with 14 bases separating them. There are 13 residues in the CDR3. The CDR3 DNA reads TGTGCCAGCACCTTAGGGGGGGCAACTGAAGCTTTCTTT. The encoded protein is CASTLGGATEAFF.

This sequence joins TRBV27 and TRBJ2-7; TRBD1 matches 7 bases. V was pared by 3 bases and J by 6 bases, with 14 bases of the junction left unmatched. Germline V gives CDR1 MNHEY, CDR2 SMNVEV (reference sequence). This CDR3 is built from 16 residues. CDR3 loop: CASSFLDLDRASEQYF. The CDR3 DNA follows: TGTGCCAGCAGTTTCCTCGACTTAGACAGGGCGAGCGAGCAGTACTTC.

This clonotype occurred once. The V call is TRBV7-3, the J call TRBJ2-3, with 7 bases lining up with TRBD1. The CDR3 has 16 residues. The germline gives CDR1 SGHTA, CDR2 FQGTGA. V dropped 5 bases and J dropped 6; count of bases not matched to a gene: 14. The CDR3 loop reads CASSVPNRGPTDTQYF. The CDR3 coding sequence is TGTGCCAGCAGCGTACCTAACAGGGGTCCCACGGATACGCAGTATTTT.

This clonotype came up a few times. The rearrangement links TRBV7-6 to TRBJ2-3; 11 bases agree with TRBD1. This CDR3 spans 15 amino acids. V lost 5 bases to trimming and J lost 3 bases; unmatched junction nucleotides: 4. Per germline, CDR1 SGHVS and CDR2 FNYEAQ. The CDR3 nucleotides are TGTGCCAGCAGCCCGGACAGGGGGCTAACAGATACGCAGTATTTT. Translation: CASSPDRGLTDTQYF.

V usage is TRBV7-9 and J usage is TRBJ1-2; unclear D gene. Trimming took off 1 base at V and 7 bases at J, with 22 bases between the two ends. In germline, CDR1 is SEHNR, CDR2 FQNEAQ (reference sequence). The CDR3 is 17 amino acids. The CDR3 DNA reads as TGTGCCAGCAGCTTAGATGGCGGGCACAGTTCTGGGGTTGGCTACACCTTC. Translated: CASSLDGGHSSGVGYTF.

This clonotype was seen only a few times. The chain couples TRBV6-6 to TRBJ2-2; TRBD2 is a possible D gene (5 bases). This CDR3 has 17 amino acids. V lost 2 bases and J 2 bases, leaving 15 bases between the germline ends. The germline V gene encodes CDR1 MNHNY and CDR2 SVGAGI (reference sequence). CDR3 in amino acids: CASSYPVRGPNTGELFF. The CDR3 region has the DNA TGTGCCAGCAGTTACCCCGTTCGGGGTCCCAACACCGGGGAGCTGTTTTTT.